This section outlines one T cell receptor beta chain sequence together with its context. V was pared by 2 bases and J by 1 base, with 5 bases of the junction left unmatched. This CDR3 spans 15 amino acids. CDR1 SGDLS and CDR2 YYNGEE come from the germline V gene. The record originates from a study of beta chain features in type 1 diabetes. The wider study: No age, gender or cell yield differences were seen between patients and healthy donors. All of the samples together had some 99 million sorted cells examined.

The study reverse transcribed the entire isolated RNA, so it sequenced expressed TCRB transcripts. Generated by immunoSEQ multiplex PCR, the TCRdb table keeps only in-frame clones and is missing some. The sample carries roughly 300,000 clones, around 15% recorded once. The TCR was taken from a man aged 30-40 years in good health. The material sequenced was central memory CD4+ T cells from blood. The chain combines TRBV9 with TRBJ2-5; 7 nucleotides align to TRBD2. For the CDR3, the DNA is TGTGCCAGCAGCGTCGGGACTATGGGCCAAGAGACCCAGTACTTC. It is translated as CASSVGTMGQETQYF.